These 15 T cell receptor beta chains were sequenced from one sample in a study of cytomegalovirus exposure and HLA in healthy donors (dated by TCRdb to 2017 to 2019). The library was built by means of the immunoSEQ multiplex PCR assay. A mixture of 60 forward primers for TCR Vbeta segments and 13 reverse primers for TCR Jbeta segments was used in the multiplex PCR. TCRdb's version of the immuneACCESS table is confined to in-frame rearrangements and falls short of the full clone set. An unresolved V gene accounts for under half of the shortfall where checked; the remainder is of unknown origin. The table for this sample records under 60,000 clones. 12% of the sample lies in the top ten. The sample taken for sequencing was PBMCs. The receptor set was obtained from a woman younger than 45 in good health and CMV-seropositive.

This rearrangement joins TRBV7-9 to TRBJ1-4, with TRBD1 matching 11 bases. Per the germline V gene, CDR1 is SEHNR and CDR2 is FQNEAQ (reference sequence). Trimming cost V 5 bases and J 7 bases; bases outside gene matches: 3. The CDR3 is 14 residues long. CDR3 bases: TGTGCCAGCAGCCGGGACAGGGGGGGTGAAAAACTGTTTTTT. It yields the protein CASSRDRGGEKLFF.

The chain carries TRBV30 and TRBJ1-5, with unresolved D. Trimming shortened V by 5 bases and J by 0 bases, and 8 bases separated the two germline ends. The germline gives CDR1 GTSNPN, CDR2 SVGIG (reference sequence). The CDR3 is made up of 13 amino acids. The CDR3 nucleotides are TGTGCCTGGGGAGACCATAGCAATCAGCCCCAGCATTTT. Translated: CAWGDHSNQPQHF. Looking up the rest from reference TRBV30 and TRBJ1-5 gives the full variable domain: SQTIHQWPATLVQPVGSPLSLECTVEGTSNPNLYWYRQAAGRGLQLLFYSVGIGQISSEVPQNLSASRPQDRQFILSSKKLLLSDSGFYLCAWGDHSNQPQHFGDGTRLSIL.

This chain uses TRBV4-1 with TRBJ2-1; possible D gene TRBD2, 6 bases. Germline V CDR1 and CDR2: MGHRA, YSYEKL. This CDR3 spans 15 amino acids. Trimming took 2 bases from V and 0 from J, leaving 8 bases between them. CDR3 in DNA: TGCGCCAGCAGCCAATGGGGGGACTCCTACAATGAGCAGTTCTTC. It encodes CASSQWGDSYNEQFF.

The rearrangement uses TRBV27 and TRBJ1-5, with 7 positions matching TRBD1. CDR1 is MNHEY, CDR2 SMNVEV, per germline (reference sequence). The CDR3 has 14 amino acids. Trimming took 6 bases from V and 2 from J; bases not matched to a gene: 4. CDR3 sequence: CASRDRDGNQPQHF. CDR3 nucleotides: TGTGCCAGCAGAGACAGGGATGGCAATCAGCCCCAGCATTTT.

The chain has TRBV9 and TRBJ2-2, with D unresolved. V lost 1 base and J 5 bases, leaving 9 bases between the germline ends. The CDR3 length is 14 residues. CDR1 is SGDLS, CDR2 YYNGEE, per germline. Here the CDR3 DNA reads TGTGCCAGCAGCGTACCGGTATGGACCGGGGAGCTGTTTTTT. It yields the protein CASSVPVWTGELFF. The whole variable domain, filled in from reference TRBV9 and TRBJ2-2, reads DSGVTQTPKHLITATGQRVTLRCSPRSGDLSVYWYQQSLDQGLQFLIQYYNGEERAKGNILERFSAQQFPDLHSELNLSSLELGDSALYFCASSVPVWTGELFFGEGSRLTVL.

The chain joins TRBV6-5 to TRBJ2-1; D perhaps matches TRBD2 (5 bases). The length of the CDR3 is 15 residues. V was shortened by 6 bases and J by 3 bases, with 15 bases between the two germline ends. Per the germline V gene, CDR1 is MNHEY and CDR2 is SVGAGI. CDR3 bases: TGTGCCAGCAGAACTAGGACCCTCTTCTACAATGAGCAGTTCTTC. It is translated as CASRTRTLFYNEQFF.

V and J are TRBV28 and TRBJ2-1, with 12 bases that match TRBD2. V shed 5 bases and J 9 bases; nucleotides not matched to a gene: 5. The CDR3 sequence is 14 residues long. Per the germline V gene, CDR1 is MDHEN and CDR2 is SYDVKM. This chain's CDR3 is CASSRLAGGREQFF. CDR3 bases: TGTGCCAGCAGTCGCCTAGCGGGAGGGCGTGAGCAGTTCTTC.

The chain has TRBV11-2 and TRBJ1-5; D possibly corresponds to TRBD1 (6 bases). The V end was cut by 4 bases, the J end by 0 bases, with 10 bases between. Germline assignment: CDR1 SGHAT and CDR2 FQNNGV. This CDR3 comprises 15 residues. Written as DNA, the CDR3 is TGTGCCAGCAGCTCTGGACAGTATAGCAATCAGCCCCAGCATTTT. Amino acids: CASSSGQYSNQPQHF.

The CDR3 DNA is TGTGCCAGTAGTATACGTCTAGGGGCAGGTGAGCAGTTCTTC. This translates into CASSIRLGAGEQFF. This chain joins TRBV19 and TRBJ2-1; tentatively, D is TRBD1 (5 bases). V dropped 2 bases and J dropped 9 bases, with 14 bases sitting between them. Germline CDR1 and CDR2: LNHDA and SQIVND (reference sequence). This CDR3 is built from 14 residues.

V is TRBV29-1 and J is TRBJ2-5; no definite D call. Germline V lookup: CDR1 SQVTM, CDR2 ANQGSEA. This CDR3 spans 10 amino acids. V shed 4 bases and J shed 3 bases, with 3 bases lying between them. The CDR3 reads CSVGEETQYF. For the CDR3, the DNA is TGCAGCGTTGGCGAAGAGACCCAGTACTTC. Full variable domain (remainder filled in from reference TRBV29-1 and TRBJ2-5): SAVISQKPSRDICQRGTSLTIQCQVDSQVTMMFWYRQQPGQSLTLIATANQGSEATYESGFVIDKFPISRPNLTFSTLTVSNMSPEDSSIYLCSVGEETQYFGPGTRLLVL.

The CDR3 loop is CASPGQGLSEQYF. The CDR3 nucleotides are TGTGCCAGCCCGGGACAGGGTCTGAGCGAGCAGTACTTC. The chain links TRBV6-1 to TRBJ2-7; TRBD1 matches at 9 bases. Trimming at V came to 8 bases and at J to 6 bases, leaving 8 bases not matched to a gene. The germline CDR1 and CDR2 sequences are MNHNS and SASEGT. The CDR3 loop spans 13 amino acids.

The genes are TRBV9 and TRBJ1-1; D call uncertain. The CDR3 length is 12 residues. CDR1 is SGDLS and CDR2 is YYNGEE in the germline V gene. V dropped 0 bases and J dropped 5 bases, with 5 bases sitting between them. This CDR3 is CASSVVPTEAFF. The CDR3 DNA reads TGTGCCAGCAGCGTAGTCCCGACTGAAGCTTTCTTT. Filled out from reference TRBV9 and TRBJ1-1, the complete variable domain reads DSGVTQTPKHLITATGQRVTLRCSPRSGDLSVYWYQQSLDQGLQFLIQYYNGEERAKGNILERFSAQQFPDLHSELNLSSLELGDSALYFCASSVVPTEAFFGQGTRLTVV.

The rearrangement links TRBV7-9 to TRBJ2-1, with D possibly being TRBD2 (7 bases). The CDR3 is 14 amino acids. The germline CDR1 and CDR2 sequences are SEHNR and FQNEAQ (reference sequence). Between the trimmed V and J ends, which lost 4 bases and 5 bases, there was a span of 12 bases. CDR3 protein: CASSWEGGNNEQFF. The CDR3 DNA reads as TGTGCCAGCAGCTGGGAGGGGGGCAACAATGAGCAGTTCTTC. The full variable domain, with the rest looked up from reference TRBV7-9 and TRBJ2-1, is DTGVSQNPRHKITKRGQNVTFRCDPISEHNRLYWYRQTLGQGPEFLTYFQNEAQLEKSRLLSDRFSAERPKGSFSTLEIQRTEQGDSAMYLCASSWEGGNNEQFFGPGTRLTVL.

The V and J genes are TRBV15 and TRBJ2-1, with D maybe TRBD2 (6 bases). From germline, CDR1 is LNHNV and CDR2 YYDKDF (reference sequence). With 3 bases removed from V and 3 bases from J, the gap between germline ends came to 12 bases. This CDR3 has 15 amino acids. The CDR3: CATSSIGTLYNEQFF. The CDR3 nucleotides read TGTGCCACCAGCAGTATTGGGACTCTCTACAATGAGCAGTTCTTC.

The chain employs TRBV27 and TRBJ2-1; 10 bases line up with TRBD2. The CDR3 consists of 14 residues. In germline, CDR1 is MNHEY, CDR2 SMNVEV (reference sequence). The V and J ends lost 3 bases and 9 bases, in that order; junction bases with no gene match: 5. CDR3 bases: TGTGCCAGCAGTTTCCCTAGCGGGAGAGGTGAGCAGTTCTTC. As protein: CASSFPSGRGEQFF.